Described below is a single TCR beta chain sequence and its context. The data belong to a study of blood T cell repertoires in COVID-19. TCRdb's copy holds only in-frame clones and misses some; the assay was immunoSEQ multiplex PCR. This sample has under 250,000 clones, with around 90% found just once. Germline lookup yields CDR1 MGHRA and CDR2 YSYEKL. J was trimmed by 5 bases and V by 2 bases; bases with no gene match: 6. This CDR3 region has 15 residues. Sequencing was carried out using peripheral blood. This rearrangement joins TRBV4-1 to TRBJ2-5; 9 bases align to TRBD2. The receptor was derived from a man aged 30-40 years with COVID-19, enrolled during active disease. The CDR3 protein is CASSQLGLAPETQYF. The CDR3 coding sequence is TGCGCCAGCAGCCAATTGGGACTAGCCCCCGAGACCCAGTACTTC.